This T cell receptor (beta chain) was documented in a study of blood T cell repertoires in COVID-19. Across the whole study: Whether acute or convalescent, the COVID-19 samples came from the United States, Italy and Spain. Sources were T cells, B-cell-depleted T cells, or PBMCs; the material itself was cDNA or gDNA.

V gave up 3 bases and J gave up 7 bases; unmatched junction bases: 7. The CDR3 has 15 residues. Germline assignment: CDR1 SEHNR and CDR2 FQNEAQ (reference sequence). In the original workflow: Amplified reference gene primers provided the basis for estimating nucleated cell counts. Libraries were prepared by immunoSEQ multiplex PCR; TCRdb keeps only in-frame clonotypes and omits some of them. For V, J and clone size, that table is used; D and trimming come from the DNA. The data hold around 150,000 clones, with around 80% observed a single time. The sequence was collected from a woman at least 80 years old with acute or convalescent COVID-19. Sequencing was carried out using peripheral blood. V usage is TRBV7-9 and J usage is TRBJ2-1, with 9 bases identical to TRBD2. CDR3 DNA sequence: TGTGCCAGCAGCTTGGGGCTAGCGGGAACGAATGAGCAGTTCTTC. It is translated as CASSLGLAGTNEQFF.